The 19 T cell receptor beta chains given below trace back to one sample, sequenced in a study of naive and memory T cell subsets. Study findings and constraints: Naive repertoires, especially CD8, held a few larger clonotypes, possibly memory cells re-expressing CD45RA.

No antigen has been identified for these receptors. Two oligonucleotides, mixed equimolar, formed the beta constant-region primer covering TRBC1 and TRBC2. Nested alpha and beta constant-region primers with the SP2 primer drove four PCR rounds on ligated cDNA. Each CDR3 protein gets one entry after TCRdb re-called the UMI-ligation and nested PCR reads with MiXCR. The sample lists about 150,000 distinct CDR3 sequences; roughly 22% were seen once. Sequenced material: naive CD4+ T cells from blood. All receptors come from a human donor in good health.

This clonotype was picked up a small number of times. The rearrangement joins TRBV7-9 to TRBJ2-7, with D perhaps matching TRBD1 (6 bases). V lost 5 bases, J lost 3 bases, and 17 bases lay in between. Looked up from germline, CDR1 is SEHNR and CDR2 is FQNEAQ (reference sequence). The CDR3 is 15 amino acids. The DNA of the CDR3 is TGTGCCAGCAGCCGGATTGAGGGGGTAAGCTACGAGCAGTACTTC. Encoded protein: CASSRIEGVSYEQYF.

In its sample, this clonotype was seen a few times. The J gene is TRBJ2-5, the V gene TRBV12-3 or TRBV12-4; 7 nucleotides match TRBD2. Trimming at V came to 5 bases and at J to 3 bases, leaving 9 bases not matched to a gene. The CDR3 runs to 15 residues. CDR3 sequence: CASSDAPAGKETQYF. CDR3 DNA sequence: TGTGCCAGCAGTGATGCCCCAGCGGGAAAAGAGACCCAGTACTTC.

In its sample, this clonotype was seen a few times. CDR3 in amino acids: CSARERGGETQYF. Here the CDR3 DNA reads TGCAGTGCTAGAGAACGGGGGGGAGAGACCCAGTACTTC. J is TRBJ2-5 and V is TRBV20-1; 8 bases are a match to TRBD2. Trimming took 0 bases from V and 4 from J; bases not matched to a gene: 1. Germline assignment: CDR1 DFQATT and CDR2 SNEGSKA (reference sequence). This CDR3 has 13 residues.

This chain links TRBV20-1 with TRBJ1-1; 8 nucleotides line up with TRBD1. Losses at the gene ends were 6 bases for V and 3 bases for J; bases not matched to a gene: 12. The CDR3 is 15 amino acids. Germline V CDR1 and CDR2: DFQATT, SNEGSKA (reference sequence). CDR3 loop: CSAAQPGRGHTEAFF. The CDR3 DNA is TGCAGTGCCGCACAACCGGGCAGGGGGCACACTGAAGCTTTCTTT.

This rearrangement joins TRBV27 to TRBJ1-4; D is unclear. V lost 4 bases to trimming and J lost 6 bases, with 6 bases between them. Germline values: CDR1 MNHEY, CDR2 SMNVEV (reference sequence). CDR3 size: 12 residues. CDR3 DNA sequence: TGTGCCAGCAGTTCCGGGCATGAAAAACTGTTTTTT. Translation gives CASSSGHEKLFF.

This clonotype was recorded a few times. The chain couples TRBV5-1 to TRBJ2-5, with 8 bases that match TRBD1. Trimming cost V 4 bases and J 0 bases; bases outside gene matches: 2. Germline loops: CDR1 SGHRS, CDR2 YFSETQ. The CDR3 totals 14 residues. CDR3 nucleotide sequence: TGCGCCAGCAGCCAGGGACAGGACCAAGAGACCCAGTACTTC. It specifies CASSQGQDQETQYF. Using reference TRBV5-1 and TRBJ2-5 for the parts outside the CDR3, the full variable domain is KAGVTQTPRYLIKTRGQQVTLSCSPISGHRSVSWYQQTPGQGLQFLFEYFSETQRNKGNFPGRFSGRQFSNSRSEMNVSTLELGDSALYLCASSQGQDQETQYFGPGTRLLVL.

This chain connects TRBV24-1 to TRBJ1-1; 7 nucleotides line up with TRBD1. Germline V lookup: CDR1 KGHDR, CDR2 SFDVKD. The ends lost 6 bases at V and 8 bases at J; junction bases unmatched: 8. The CDR3 has 13 amino acids. The DNA for the CDR3 is TGTGCCACCAGTCAACTATTGACAGGGGAAGCTTTCTTT. Amino acid sequence: CATSQLLTGEAFF.

The chain uses TRBV15 and TRBJ2-3, with unresolved D. V was pared by 0 bases and J by 0 bases, with 10 bases between. Germline loops: CDR1 LNHNV, CDR2 YYDKDF (reference sequence). This CDR3 has 16 residues. The CDR3 nucleotides read TGTGCCACCAGCAGAGAAGCCTCCCCTAGCACAGATACGCAGTATTTT. Its protein product is CATSREASPSTDTQYF.

The sample holds one count of this clonotype. The gene calls are TRBV15 and TRBJ2-2; 9 bases fit TRBD1. The CDR3 runs to 20 residues. CDR1 and CDR2 from the germline V gene are LNHNV and YYDKDF (reference sequence). Trimming cost V 0 bases and J 5 bases; bases outside gene matches: 16. The CDR3 nucleotides are TGTGCCACCAGCAGAGATACTTACGGGGCCGGGACAGGGTCAACCGGGGAGCTGTTTTTT. Protein sequence: CATSRDTYGAGTGSTGELFF.

The rearrangement uses TRBV7-6 and TRBJ1-3; D is perhaps TRBD1 (6 bases). CDR1 is SGHVS, CDR2 FNYEAQ, per germline. The CDR3 extends over 14 amino acids. V gave up 5 bases and J gave up 3 bases, with 11 bases separating them. In DNA form, the CDR3 reads TGTGCCAGCAGCCCGGGGACAAGTGGAAACACCATATATTTT. Residues: CASSPGTSGNTIYF. Full variable domain (rest looked up from reference TRBV7-6 and TRBJ1-3): GAGVSQSPRYKVTKRGQDVALRCDPISGHVSLYWYRQALGQGPEFLTYFNYEAQQDKSGLPNDRFSAERPEGSISTLTIQRTEQRDSAMYRCASSPGTSGNTIYFGEGSWLTVV.

V and J are TRBV3-1 and TRBJ2-1; D is unclear. The ends were cut back, 4 bases at V and 5 bases at J, with 9 bases in the middle. This CDR3 contains 13 residues. CDR1 and CDR2 from the germline V gene are LGHDT and YNNKEL (reference sequence). As DNA, the CDR3 is TGTGCCAGCAGCCCCCGACTCCACAATGAGCAGTTCTTC. Protein sequence: CASSPRLHNEQFF.

This sequence joins TRBV30 and TRBJ2-3, with a tentative D call TRBD2 (6 bases). In germline, CDR1 is GTSNPN, CDR2 SVGIG (reference sequence). V shed 4 bases and J shed 13 bases, with 21 bases lying between them. This CDR3 region has 13 residues. The DNA for the CDR3 is TGTGCCTGGAACTCTAAGACTAGTACTGCCGAGTATTTT. As protein: CAWNSKTSTAEYF.

This chain uses TRBV5-4 with TRBJ2-7; 7 positions agree with TRBD2. The CDR3 runs 14 residues. CDR1 is SGHNT, CDR2 YYREEE, per germline (reference sequence). The V and J ends lost 3 bases and 3 bases, in that order; junction bases with no gene match: 6. The CDR3: CASSSETSSYEQYF. The CDR3 nucleotides are TGTGCCAGCAGCTCAGAGACTAGCAGCTACGAGCAGTACTTC.

This clonotype was found a few times. The chain has TRBV7-9 and TRBJ1-2; TRBD1 agrees at 10 bases. The junction had 14 bases not matched to a gene; V was cut back by 4 bases and J by 0 bases. Germline assignment: CDR1 SEHNR and CDR2 FQNEAQ (reference sequence). The CDR3 sequence is 19 residues long. CDR3 coding DNA: TGTGCCAGCAGCTACGGGACAGGGGCTAACTATGGCCCTAACTATGGCTACACCTTC. Its protein product is CASSYGTGANYGPNYGYTF.

V and J are TRBV27 and TRBJ2-3; D ambiguous. Trimming removed 2 bases from V and 5 bases from J, with 11 bases in between. There are 14 residues in the CDR3. CDR1 and CDR2 from the germline V gene are MNHEY and SMNVEV (reference sequence). The CDR3 region has the DNA TGTGCCAGCAGTTTACCCGGATCGGTAGATACGCAGTATTTT. Translated: CASSLPGSVDTQYF.

The chain joins TRBV29-1 to TRBJ1-5; TRBD1 might be the D (5 bases). The CDR3 spans 14 residues. Germline V gene data show CDR1 as SQVTM and CDR2 as ANQGSEA. Trimming stripped 2 bases from V and 7 bases from J, with 15 bases between. The CDR3 loop reads CSVEFGQGDQPQHF. CDR3 in DNA: TGCAGCGTTGAATTTGGGCAGGGCGACCAGCCCCAGCATTTT.

The rearrangement uses TRBV29-1 and TRBJ2-5; TRBD1 might be the D (5 bases). Trimming took 4 bases from V and 2 from J, leaving 14 bases between them. The CDR3 totals 14 residues. The germline gives CDR1 SQVTM, CDR2 ANQGSEA. CDR3 amino acids: CSVGIAGLQETQYF. The DNA for the CDR3 is TGCAGCGTTGGGATTGCAGGGCTACAAGAGACCCAGTACTTC. Supplemented by reference TRBV29-1 and TRBJ2-5, the full variable domain reads SAVISQKPSRDICQRGTSLTIQCQVDSQVTMMFWYRQQPGQSLTLIATANQGSEATYESGFVIDKFPISRPNLTFSTLTVSNMSPEDSSIYLCSVGIAGLQETQYFGPGTRLLVL.

This clonotype was observed a few times. J is TRBJ1-1 and V is TRBV5-4, with D perhaps TRBD1 (5 bases). The V end lost 3 bases, the J end lost 4 bases, and 10 bases lay between the germline ends. Germline V gene data show CDR1 as SGHNT and CDR2 as YYREEE (reference sequence). CDR3 length: 13 residues. DNA of the CDR3: TGTGCCAGCAGCTACCCAGGGCCCACTGAAGCTTTCTTT. As protein: CASSYPGPTEAFF.

In its sample, this clonotype was seen many times. This chain uses TRBV25-1 with TRBJ2-7; no reliable D call. The length of the CDR3 is 13 residues. Germline CDR1 is MGHDK and CDR2 is SYGVNS. With 2 bases removed from V and 4 bases from J, the gap between germline ends came to 9 bases. The CDR3 DNA sequence: TGTGCCAGCAGTGAACTGTCTCTATACGAGCAGTACTTC. Its protein product is CASSELSLYEQYF.